The 3 T cell receptor beta chains below come from one sample, sequenced in a study of blood T cell repertoires in COVID-19. The table came from immunoSEQ multiplex PCR; TCRdb's copy has only in-frame clones and leaves some out. Among 120,000 or so clones, 83% were seen once, and the ten largest hold around 5.6%. The sequencing sample was made of peripheral blood. The receptors stem from a man aged 80 or over with active or convalescent COVID-19.

V usage is TRBV2 and J usage is TRBJ2-4, with TRBD2 identical over 10 bases. Germline values: CDR1 SNHLY, CDR2 FYNNEI. The trim removed 5 bases at V and 1 base at J, leaving 2 bases unmatched. The CDR3 covers 15 residues. Written as DNA, the CDR3 is TGTGCCAGCAGTCCTAGCGGGGGTGCCAAAAACATTCAGTACTTC. Translated, it gives CASSPSGGAKNIQYF.

The genes are TRBV7-9 and TRBJ1-5; the D gene is possibly TRBD1 (5 bases). The germline V and J ends were trimmed by 3 bases and 0 bases, with 9 bases remaining between them. Germline V gene sequence: CDR1 SEHNR, CDR2 FQNEAQ (reference sequence). The CDR3 has 15 residues. CDR3 loop: CASSLGGNSNQPQHF. CDR3 sequence (DNA): TGTGCCAGCAGCTTGGGGGGGAATAGCAATCAGCCCCAGCATTTT.

The genes are TRBV18 and TRBJ2-7; 7 nucleotides line up with TRBD1. Per germline, CDR1 KGHSH and CDR2 LQKENI. CDR3 length: 14 residues. Germline trimming cut 0 bases from V and 1 base from J; bases unmatched to any gene: 0. CDR3 nucleotides: TGTGCCAGCTCACCACCGGGACAGTCCTACGAGCAGTACTTC. Translation: CASSPPGQSYEQYF.